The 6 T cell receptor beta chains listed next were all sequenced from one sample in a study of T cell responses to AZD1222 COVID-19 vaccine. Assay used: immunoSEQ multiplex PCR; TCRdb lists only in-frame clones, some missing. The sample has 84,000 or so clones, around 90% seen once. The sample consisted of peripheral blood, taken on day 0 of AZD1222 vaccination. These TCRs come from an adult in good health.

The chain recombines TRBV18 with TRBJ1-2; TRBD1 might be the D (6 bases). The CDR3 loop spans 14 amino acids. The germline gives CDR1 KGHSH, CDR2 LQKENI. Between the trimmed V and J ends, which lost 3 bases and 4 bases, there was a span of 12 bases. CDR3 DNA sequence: TGTGCCAGCTCACCGGACCGGGACATCTATGGCTACACCTTC. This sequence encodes CASSPDRDIYGYTF.

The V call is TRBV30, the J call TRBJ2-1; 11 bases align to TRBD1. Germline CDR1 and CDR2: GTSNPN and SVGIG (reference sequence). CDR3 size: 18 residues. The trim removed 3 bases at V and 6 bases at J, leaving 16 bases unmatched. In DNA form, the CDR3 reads TGTGCCTGGAGCCGTCGAGGCTGGGACAGGGGGTCCGGCAATGAGCAGTTCTTC. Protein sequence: CAWSRRGWDRGSGNEQFF.

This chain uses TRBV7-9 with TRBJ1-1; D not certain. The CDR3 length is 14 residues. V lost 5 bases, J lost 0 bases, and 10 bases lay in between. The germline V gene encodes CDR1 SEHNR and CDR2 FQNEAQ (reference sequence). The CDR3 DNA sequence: TGTGCCAGCAGCCCCGAGTGGCTGAACACTGAAGCTTTCTTT. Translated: CASSPEWLNTEAFF.

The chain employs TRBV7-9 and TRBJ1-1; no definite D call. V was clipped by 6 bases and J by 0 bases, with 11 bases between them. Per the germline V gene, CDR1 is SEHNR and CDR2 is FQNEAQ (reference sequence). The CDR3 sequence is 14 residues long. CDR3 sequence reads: CASSTKSMNTEAFF. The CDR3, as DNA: TGTGCCAGCAGTACTAAATCCATGAACACTGAAGCTTTCTTT. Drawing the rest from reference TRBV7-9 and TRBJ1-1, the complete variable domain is DTGVSQNPRHKITKRGQNVTFRCDPISEHNRLYWYRQTLGQGPEFLTYFQNEAQLEKSRLLSDRFSAERPKGSFSTLEIQRTEQGDSAMYLCASSTKSMNTEAFFGQGTRLTVV.

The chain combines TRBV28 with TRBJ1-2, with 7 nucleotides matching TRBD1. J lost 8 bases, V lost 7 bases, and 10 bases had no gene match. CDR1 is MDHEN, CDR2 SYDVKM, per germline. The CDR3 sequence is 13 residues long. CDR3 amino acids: CASNQDRARGYTF. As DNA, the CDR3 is TGTGCCAGCAACCAAGACAGGGCGAGGGGCTACACCTTC.

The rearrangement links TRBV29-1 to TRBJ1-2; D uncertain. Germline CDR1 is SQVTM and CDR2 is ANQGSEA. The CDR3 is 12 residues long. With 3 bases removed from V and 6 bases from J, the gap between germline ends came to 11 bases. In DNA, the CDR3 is TGCAGCGTTGAGGCAGTCCCCAATGGCTACACCTTC. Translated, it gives CSVEAVPNGYTF. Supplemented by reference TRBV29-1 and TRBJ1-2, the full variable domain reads SAVISQKPSRDICQRGTSLTIQCQVDSQVTMMFWYRQQPGQSLTLIATANQGSEATYESGFVIDKFPISRPNLTFSTLTVSNMSPEDSSIYLCSVEAVPNGYTFGSGTRLTVV.